The source of this T cell receptor (beta chain) is a study of T cells after yellow fever vaccination. The study made its TCR cDNA through 5'RACE template switching. That step introduced a universal primer site along with UMIs. One entry per CDR3 protein, called by TCRdb with MiXCR from the 5' RACE reads. The data hold some 600,000 distinct CDR3 sequences, with about 12% observed a single time. This clonotype has at least ten counts. Germline loops: CDR1 SGHTA, CDR2 FQGNSA. V was shortened by 6 bases and J by 3 bases, with 18 bases between the two germline ends. The CDR3 is made up of 15 amino acids. This sequence joins TRBV7-2 and TRBJ2-7; possibly TRBD2 for D (6 bases). This specimen was PBMCs, taken on the day of the yellow fever booster vaccination. This sequence originates from a man aged 30-40 years who received the YFV17D yellow fever vaccine. The CDR3 DNA reads as TGTGCCAGCAGTCCCCCCCGCGGGATCGGCTACGAGCAGTACTTC. Its translation: CASSPPRGIGYEQYF.